Here is one T cell receptor beta chain with its context. Method: immunoSEQ multiplex PCR; TCRdb's copy keeps in-frame clones and lacks some. The profile shows tens of thousands of clones, more than 70% of them singletons. Germline CDR1 is LGHNA and CDR2 is YNFKEQ. This CDR3 spans 15 amino acids. Trimming took 1 base from V and 2 from J, leaving 11 bases between them. The record originates from a study of blood T cell repertoires in COVID-19. Turning to the study itself: COVID-19 samples from acute and convalescent phases originated in the United States, Italy and Spain. T cells, B-cell-depleted T cells, or PBMCs provided the cDNA or gDNA that served as material.

The V call is TRBV4-2, the J call TRBJ1-2; D is unresolved. Sequencing input: peripheral blood. The sequence was obtained from a human donor in a cohort sampled during active COVID-19. CDR3 region: CASSQGSTQNYGYTF. As DNA, the CDR3 is TGTGCCAGCAGCCAAGGGAGCACACAAAACTATGGCTACACCTTC.